These 28 T cell receptor beta chains were sequenced from one sample in a study of T cell responses to AZD1222 COVID-19 vaccine. The table came from immunoSEQ multiplex PCR; TCRdb's copy has only in-frame clones and leaves some out. The table records 110,000 to 150,000 clones, around 92% of them present only once. The sequences come from peripheral blood, collected 28 days after the second AZD1222 dose. The receptors were gathered from an adult who received the AZD1222 COVID-19 vaccine.

The V call is TRBV3-1 (or the pseudogene TRBV3-2), the J call TRBJ2-1, with 8 bases identical to TRBD2. This CDR3 region has 16 residues. The germline gives CDR1 LGHDT, CDR2 YNNKEL (reference sequence). Trimming cost V 0 bases and J 9 bases; bases outside gene matches: 10. Here the CDR3 reads CASSQDHGTRSPEQFF. As DNA, the CDR3 is TGTGCCAGCAGCCAAGATCACGGGACTAGATCCCCTGAGCAGTTCTTC.

The chain has TRBV9 and TRBJ1-4; 7 nucleotides align to TRBD1. This CDR3 is 15 amino acids long. V dropped 4 bases and J dropped 0; count of bases not matched to a gene: 3. Per germline, CDR1 SGDLS and CDR2 YYNGEE. The CDR3 DNA sequence: TGTGCCAGCAGCCCCCAGGGGGCAACTAATGAAAAACTGTTTTTT. This translates into CASSPQGATNEKLFF.

The chain is built from TRBV10-1 and TRBJ1-4; D uncertain. Germline CDR1 reads WNHNN; CDR2 reads SYGVQD (reference sequence). Trimming pared 8 bases from V and 7 bases from J, leaving 8 bases between. The CDR3 has 11 residues. This CDR3 reads CASGVGEKLFF. Written as DNA, the CDR3 is TGCGCCAGCGGAGTCGGTGAAAAACTGTTTTTT.

DNA for the CDR3: TGTGCCAGCAGCGTTGGGACAGGGGGGTCCGAGCAGTACTTC. Translating it yields CASSVGTGGSEQYF. The chain uses TRBV11-2 and TRBJ2-7; 11 bases line up with TRBD1. The germline V gene has CDR1 SGHAT and CDR2 FQNNGV. Trimming cost V 5 bases and J 6 bases; bases outside gene matches: 6. The CDR3 runs to 14 residues.

The V and J genes are TRBV2 and TRBJ2-1; 7 bases are shared with TRBD2. This CDR3 has 13 amino acids. Trimming cost V 11 bases and J 4 bases; bases outside gene matches: 8. Germline V gene sequence: CDR1 SNHLY, CDR2 FYNNEI. Here the CDR3 DNA reads TGTGCCGATAGGGCTAGCGGATACAATGAGCAGTTCTTC. Its protein product is CADRASGYNEQFF.

The V and J genes are TRBV5-1 and TRBJ2-5; 7 bases align to TRBD1. This CDR3 is built from 19 residues. CDR1 is SGHRS, CDR2 YFSETQ, per germline. After removal of 0 bases from V and 4 bases from J, the junction contained 18 bases not matched to a gene. This chain's CDR3 is CASSLGGPWDRRIRETQYF. The DNA of the CDR3 is TGCGCCAGCAGCTTGGGGGGACCTTGGGACAGACGAATTCGAGAGACCCAGTACTTC.

The chain employs TRBV6-5 and TRBJ2-2, with 12 nucleotides matching TRBD2. The CDR3 loop spans 14 amino acids. V trimming: 8 bases; J trimming: 7 bases; junction bases outside the gene matches: 5. Germline V CDR1 and CDR2: MNHEY, SVGAGI. The CDR3 sequence: CASRTSGDGGELFF. In DNA form, the CDR3 reads TGTGCCAGCCGGACTAGCGGGGACGGCGGGGAGCTGTTTTTT.

V gene TRBV3-1 (or the pseudogene TRBV3-2) combines with J gene TRBJ2-7, with D unclear. V was pared by 2 bases and J by 4 bases, with 6 bases between. CDR1 and CDR2 (germline): LGHDT, YNNKEL (reference sequence). The CDR3 totals 12 residues. DNA of the CDR3: TGTGCCAGCAGCCAAACCCCTTACGAGCAGTACTTC. It encodes CASSQTPYEQYF.

The chain combines TRBV5-1 with TRBJ2-3; no definite D call. Between the trimmed V and J ends, which lost 0 bases and 0 bases, there was a span of 5 bases. The germline V gene encodes CDR1 SGHRS and CDR2 YFSETQ. The CDR3 is 14 amino acids. The CDR3 sequence: CASSLGQSTDTQYF. Here the CDR3 DNA reads TGCGCCAGCAGCTTGGGTCAGAGCACAGATACGCAGTATTTT.

V is TRBV4-3 and J is TRBJ1-1; D might be TRBD1 (6 bases). The V and J ends lost 1 base and 1 base respectively, with 10 bases between them. The CDR3 has 15 amino acids. Germline assignment: CDR1 LGHNA and CDR2 YSLEER. The CDR3 region is CASSQVDRRNTEAFF. As DNA, the CDR3 is TGCGCCAGCAGCCAAGTCGACAGGAGGAACACTGAAGCTTTCTTT.

The rearrangement links TRBV24-1 to TRBJ2-1; D uncertain. In germline, CDR1 is KGHDR, CDR2 SFDVKD. The CDR3 is 15 amino acids. Trimming shortened V by 1 base and J by 10 bases, and 16 bases separated the two germline ends. CDR3 nucleotide sequence: TGTGCCACCAGTGATTTAGACACGAAGCCGATAGAGCAGTTCTTC. It is translated as CATSDLDTKPIEQFF.

This chain uses TRBV2 with TRBJ2-7; perhaps TRBD1 as D (5 bases). With 8 bases removed from V and 4 bases from J, the gap between germline ends came to 12 bases. The germline V gene has CDR1 SNHLY and CDR2 FYNNEI. This CDR3 has 12 amino acids. CDR3 loop: CASGPAGYEQYF. CDR3 nucleotide sequence: TGTGCCAGCGGCCCAGCAGGGTACGAGCAGTACTTC.

Comment on this clone: One end of the junction does not line up with germline, which may come from a read error. This chain joins TRBV6-5 and TRBJ2-1; D is undetermined. The CDR3 length is 15 residues. Looked up from germline, CDR1 is MNHEY and CDR2 is SVGAGI. The CDR3 sequence is CASNIRMASDNEQFF. Here the CDR3 DNA reads TGTGCCAGCAACATAAGGATGGCCTCCGACAATGAGCAGTTCTTC.

This chain connects TRBV7-9 to TRBJ2-7; 10 positions match TRBD1. This CDR3 contains 15 residues. J lost 5 bases, V lost 5 bases, and 9 bases had no gene match. CDR1 SEHNR and CDR2 FQNEAQ come from the germline V gene (reference sequence). The CDR3 DNA reads as TGTGCCAGCAGCCTAAGACAGGGGGCCGGGGACGAGCAGTACTTC. Translated, it gives CASSLRQGAGDEQYF.

The rearrangement links TRBV19 to TRBJ1-2; 7 nucleotides match TRBD1. This CDR3 region has 13 residues. J gave up 4 bases and V 6 bases, and 5 bases lay outside the gene matches. CDR1 is LNHDA and CDR2 is SQIVND in the germline V gene (reference sequence). The CDR3 sequence is CASSNTGVYGYTF. As DNA, the CDR3 is TGTGCCAGTAGCAACACAGGGGTCTATGGCTACACCTTC.

The chain links TRBV30 to TRBJ1-2; no firm D call. This CDR3 is built from 11 residues. Germline CDR1 GTSNPN, CDR2 SVGIG (reference sequence). V lost 4 bases and J lost 1, with 4 bases in between. Here the CDR3 DNA reads TGTGCCTGGACAGTTAACTATGGCTACACCTTC. This codes for CAWTVNYGYTF.

The genes are TRBV7-6 and TRBJ1-4, with D hard to call. V was clipped by 5 bases and J by 1 base, with 11 bases between them. Germline CDR1 SGHVS, CDR2 FNYEAQ. This CDR3 comprises 15 residues. The CDR3 sequence: CASSGKERTNEKLFF. CDR3 DNA sequence: TGTGCCAGCAGCGGTAAAGAGCGAACTAATGAAAAACTGTTTTTT.

This chain joins TRBV7-2 and TRBJ2-2, with 11 bases that match TRBD2. This CDR3 has 16 residues. The germline gives CDR1 SGHTA, CDR2 FQGNSA. V lost 1 base and J lost 7; bases outside the gene matches: 5. The CDR3 is CASSLDPSGRIGELFF. The CDR3, as DNA: TGTGCCAGCAGCTTAGACCCTAGCGGGAGGATCGGGGAGCTGTTTTTT.

V is TRBV3-1 (or the pseudogene TRBV3-2) and J is TRBJ2-7; D not resolved. V was trimmed by 3 bases and J by 0 bases, leaving 18 bases between them. The germline V gene has CDR1 LGHDT and CDR2 YNNKEL (reference sequence). This CDR3 is built from 17 residues. CDR3 loop: CASSHARRWTSSYEQYF. The CDR3 nucleotides read TGTGCCAGCAGCCACGCCAGACGGTGGACGAGCTCCTACGAGCAGTACTTC.

The table lists this clone with a count of one. This chain uses TRBV24-1 with TRBJ2-1, with 12 bases matching TRBD2. Germline V CDR1 and CDR2: KGHDR, SFDVKD. V trimming: 6 bases; J trimming: 7 bases; junction bases outside the gene matches: 3. The CDR3 is 14 residues long. CDR3 amino acids: CATSKTSGRNEQFF. The CDR3 bases are TGTGCCACCAGTAAAACTAGCGGGAGGAATGAGCAGTTCTTC.

The chain uses TRBV2 and TRBJ2-2, with TRBD1 matching over 8 bases. The V gene's germline CDR1 is SNHLY and CDR2 FYNNEI. This CDR3 is 16 amino acids long. V shed 4 bases, J shed 0 bases, and the junction held 4 bases outside the gene matches. As DNA, the CDR3 is TGTGCCAGCAGTGCGCAGGGGGCAGCGAACACCGGGGAGCTGTTTTTT. Residues: CASSAQGAANTGELFF.

V is TRBV27 and J is TRBJ1-3; tentative D call: TRBD1 (6 bases). Trimming removed 6 bases from V and 9 bases from J, with 15 bases in between. Germline V gene data show CDR1 as MNHEY and CDR2 as SMNVEV (reference sequence). This CDR3 contains 13 residues. CDR3 amino acids: CASSDRRGGTIYF. Here the CDR3 DNA reads TGTGCCAGCAGCGACAGGCGCGGGGGCACCATATATTTT.

This sequence joins TRBV9 and TRBJ1-2; no definite D call. The V and J ends lost 4 bases and 8 bases respectively, with 9 bases between them. The CDR3 is 11 amino acids. Looked up from germline, CDR1 is SGDLS and CDR2 is YYNGEE. The CDR3 coding sequence is TGTGCCAGCAGCAGGGCGTTCGGCTACACCTTC. Amino acid sequence: CASSRAFGYTF. Full variable domain (rest looked up from reference TRBV9 and TRBJ1-2): DSGVTQTPKHLITATGQRVTLRCSPRSGDLSVYWYQQSLDQGLQFLIQYYNGEERAKGNILERFSAQQFPDLHSELNLSSLELGDSALYFCASSRAFGYTFGSGTRLTVV.

The chain has TRBV6-5 and TRBJ2-3; 12 bases are shared with TRBD2. The CDR3 has 15 amino acids. After removal of 6 bases from V and 5 bases from J, the junction contained 6 bases not matched to a gene. CDR1 is MNHEY and CDR2 is SVGAGI in the germline V gene. The CDR3 sequence is CASSRLAGELDTQYF. Here the CDR3 DNA reads TGTGCCAGCAGCAGACTAGCGGGAGAGTTAGATACGCAGTATTTT.

The chain employs TRBV28 and TRBJ2-1, with TRBD2 as a possible D gene (6 bases). The germline gives CDR1 MDHEN, CDR2 SYDVKM. The CDR3 covers 15 residues. V lost 6 bases, J lost 4 bases, and 16 bases lay in between. The CDR3 sequence: CASSKTREIYNEQFF. CDR3 DNA: TGTGCCAGCAGCAAGACTAGGGAGATATACAATGAGCAGTTCTTC.

The chain has TRBV27 and TRBJ1-1; D perhaps matches TRBD1 (5 bases). This CDR3 is built from 13 residues. The germline V gene encodes CDR1 MNHEY and CDR2 SMNVEV (reference sequence). Between the trimmed V and J ends, which lost 5 bases and 5 bases, there was a span of 12 bases. The CDR3 is CASSGREGTEAFF. The CDR3 region has the DNA TGTGCCAGCAGTGGGAGGGAGGGGACTGAAGCTTTCTTT.

This chain uses TRBV30 with TRBJ2-5, with TRBD1 matching 9 bases. Germline CDR1 GTSNPN, CDR2 SVGIG (reference sequence). The J segment lost 2 bases and the V segment lost 3 bases, leaving 10 bases of the junction unmatched. The CDR3 runs 16 residues. The DNA of the CDR3 is TGTGCCTGGAGCGAAACTAACAGGGGGCGGCAAGAGACCCAGTACTTC. This translates into CAWSETNRGRQETQYF.

The chain is built from TRBV28 and TRBJ2-7, with 8 bases matching TRBD2. The CDR3 length is 16 residues. V shed 3 bases and J 2 bases; nucleotides not matched to a gene: 9. Germline CDR1 and CDR2: MDHEN and SYDVKM. The CDR3 region is CASSFIGGGGPYEQYF. In DNA form, the CDR3 reads TGTGCCAGCAGTTTCATCGGGGGCGGGGGGCCCTACGAGCAGTACTTC. Drawing the rest from reference TRBV28 and TRBJ2-7, the complete variable domain is DVKVTQSSRYLVKRTGEKVFLECVQDMDHENMFWYRQDPGLGLRLIYFSYDVKMKEKGDIPEGYSVSREKKERFSLILESASTNQTSMYLCASSFIGGGGPYEQYFGPGTRLTVT.